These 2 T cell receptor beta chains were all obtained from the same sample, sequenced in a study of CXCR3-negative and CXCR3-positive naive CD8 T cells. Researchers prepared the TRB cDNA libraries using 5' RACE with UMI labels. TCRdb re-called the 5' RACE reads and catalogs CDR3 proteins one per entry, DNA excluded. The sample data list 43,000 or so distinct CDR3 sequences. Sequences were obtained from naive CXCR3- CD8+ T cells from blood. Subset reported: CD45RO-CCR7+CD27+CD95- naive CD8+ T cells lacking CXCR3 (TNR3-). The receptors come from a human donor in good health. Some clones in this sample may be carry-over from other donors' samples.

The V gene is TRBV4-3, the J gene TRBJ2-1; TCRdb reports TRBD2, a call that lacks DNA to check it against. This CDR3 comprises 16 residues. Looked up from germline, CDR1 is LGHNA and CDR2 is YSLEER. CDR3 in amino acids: CASSPRLAGDVDEQFF.

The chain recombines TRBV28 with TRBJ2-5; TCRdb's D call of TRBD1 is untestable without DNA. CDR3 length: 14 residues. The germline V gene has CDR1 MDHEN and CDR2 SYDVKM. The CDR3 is CASSFRDYQETQYF.